This T cell receptor (beta chain) came from a study of beta chain features in type 1 diabetes. Blood was drawn once from each donor into heparinised tubes. The draws averaged about 120 mL. V shed 8 bases and J 0 bases; nucleotides not matched to a gene: 5. Germline V lookup: CDR1 LNHDA, CDR2 SQIVND (reference sequence). CDR3 length: 15 amino acids. The sample holds a few counts of this clone. Its specificity is unknown. Findings of the study overall: A greater similarity of naive, central memory and Treg TCRB repertoires was seen among patients than among healthy donors. A moderate, significant TCRB CDR3 shortening appeared in type 1 diabetes across four CD4+ subsets.

Expressed TCRB transcripts were sequenced because the entire RNA isolate underwent reverse transcription. The data were produced by immunoSEQ multiplex PCR, yet TCRdb's version contains in-frame clones alone and is incomplete. The table includes about 170,000 clones, around 8% detected once. The TCR sequence derives from a middle-aged woman with type 1 diabetes. The chain links TRBV19 to TRBJ2-7; 12 nucleotides agree with TRBD2. Sequenced: central memory CD4+ T cells from blood. CDR3 DNA sequence: TGTGCCAGTGCCCGGACTAGCGGGATCTCCTACGAGCAGTACTTC. Protein product: CASARTSGISYEQYF.